The next 31 T cell receptor beta chains were all read from a single sample in a study of radiotherapy plus CTLA-4 blockade in lung cancer. TCRdb keeps only in-frame clones here, not all; method: immunoSEQ multiplex PCR. The sample includes around 70,000 clones, around 83% of them seen just once. Sample: peripheral blood, taken from a patient treated with radiotherapy plus ipilimumab. The receptors shown here come from a human donor with non-small cell lung cancer who had a partial response to radiotherapy plus ipilimumab.

The count of this clone is one. This chain joins TRBV19 and TRBJ2-5; the D is unclear. CDR3 length equals 11 residues. The V gene's germline CDR1 is LNHDA and CDR2 SQIVND (reference sequence). The ends were cut back, 10 bases at V and 5 bases at J, with 11 bases in the middle. The CDR3 spells CATSSEETQYF. The CDR3 nucleotides are TGTGCCACTTCCTCCGAGGAGACCCAGTACTTC.

This clone was seen a handful of times. V and J are TRBV11-2 and TRBJ2-4, with TRBD1 matching over 10 bases. The J segment lost 3 bases and the V segment lost 4 bases, leaving 6 bases of the junction unmatched. The germline V gene encodes CDR1 SGHAT and CDR2 FQNNGV. The CDR3 loop spans 16 amino acids. The CDR3 loop reads CASSYGQGGGKNIQYF. The DNA of the CDR3 is TGTGCCAGCAGCTATGGACAGGGGGGAGGCAAAAACATTCAGTACTTC.

This clone turned up a few times. This chain links TRBV5-6 with TRBJ1-2; 8 bases fit TRBD1. The V gene's germline CDR1 is SGHDT and CDR2 YYEEEE. The CDR3 extends over 14 amino acids. J was trimmed by 4 bases and V by 1 base; bases with no gene match: 3. The CDR3 region has the DNA TGTGCCAGCAGCTTGATCGGGACAGGCTATGGCTACACCTTC. It codes for CASSLIGTGYGYTF.

The chain recombines TRBV27 with TRBJ2-3; D not resolved. The CDR3 has 16 amino acids. V lost 5 bases and J 4 bases, leaving 19 bases between the germline ends. Germline V gives CDR1 MNHEY, CDR2 SMNVEV (reference sequence). The CDR3 here is CASSIRVNIDPDTQYF. The CDR3 DNA is TGTGCCAGCAGTATCCGGGTCAACATCGATCCAGATACGCAGTATTTT.

V usage is TRBV19 and J usage is TRBJ1-2; a possible D gene is TRBD1 (6 bases). CDR3 length equals 13 residues. CDR1 and CDR2 (germline): LNHDA, SQIVND (reference sequence). Trimming removed 3 bases from V and 7 bases from J, with 12 bases in between. The CDR3 is CASSIVTGSGYTF. The DNA for the CDR3 is TGTGCCAGTAGTATTGTAACAGGGTCTGGCTACACCTTC.

J is TRBJ2-1 and V is TRBV6-6; no definite D call. This CDR3 spans 12 amino acids. Germline V gene lookup returns CDR1 MNHNY and CDR2 SVGAGI (reference sequence). Deletions cut 7 bases from V and 4 bases from J, with 8 bases between. CDR3: CASNDQYNEQFF. The CDR3 DNA reads as TGTGCCAGCAATGATCAGTACAATGAGCAGTTCTTC.

The chain recombines TRBV18 with TRBJ1-1; D not certain. This CDR3 spans 16 amino acids. Germline loops: CDR1 KGHSH, CDR2 LQKENI. The V gene lost 3 bases and the J gene lost 6 bases, with 20 bases spanning the gap. The CDR3 loop is CASSPYPAGPGAEAFF. CDR3 bases: TGTGCCAGCTCACCCTACCCCGCGGGTCCGGGCGCTGAAGCTTTCTTT.

This rearrangement joins TRBV18 to TRBJ1-1, with a tentative D call TRBD1 (6 bases). With 0 bases removed from V and 2 bases from J, the gap between germline ends came to 10 bases. The CDR3 has 15 amino acids. The germline V gene encodes CDR1 KGHSH and CDR2 LQKENI. The CDR3 DNA sequence: TGTGCCAGCTCACCACCGGGGGGGCACAACACTGAAGCTTTCTTT. Protein: CASSPPGGHNTEAFF.

The genes are TRBV28 and TRBJ1-4; D might be TRBD1 (5 bases). The CDR3 contains 15 residues. Between the trimmed V and J ends, which lost 6 bases and 1 base, there was a span of 12 bases. CDR1 MDHEN and CDR2 SYDVKM come from the germline V gene. CDR3 bases: TGTGCCAGCAGCCGATCAGGGCGAACTAATGAAAAACTGTTTTTT. Translating gives CASSRSGRTNEKLFF.

The chain uses TRBV10-3 and TRBJ2-7; D is possibly TRBD1 (9 bases). The CDR3 extends over 17 amino acids. V was shortened by 7 bases and J by 0 bases, with 22 bases between the two germline ends. Germline CDR1 is ENHRY and CDR2 is SYGVKD. CDR3 protein: CAINGQGTSGSSYEQYF. In nucleotides, the CDR3 is TGTGCCATCAACGGACAGGGGACGAGCGGGAGCTCCTACGAGCAGTACTTC.

The J gene is TRBJ2-3, the V gene TRBV7-3; 7 nucleotides match TRBD1. The ends lost 6 bases at V and 5 bases at J; junction bases unmatched: 11. From germline, CDR1 is SGHTA and CDR2 FQGTGA. This CDR3 spans 15 amino acids. DNA of the CDR3: TGTGCCAGCAGTTCGTATGGGACAGTAGGAGATACGCAGTATTTT. This translates into CASSSYGTVGDTQYF.

This clone showed up just once. The chain employs TRBV28 and TRBJ2-5; perhaps TRBD2 as D (6 bases). Trimming shortened V by 3 bases and J by 3 bases, and 11 bases separated the two germline ends. This CDR3 spans 14 amino acids. Germline assignment: CDR1 MDHEN and CDR2 SYDVKM. The CDR3 DNA sequence: TGTGCCAGCAGTTTGGAGGGTACGAAAGAGACCCAGTACTTC. Translated, it gives CASSLEGTKETQYF.

This clone was seen only once. The chain couples TRBV28 to TRBJ1-5; D perhaps matches TRBD1 (5 bases). V was shortened by 8 bases and J by 2 bases, with 16 bases between the two germline ends. CDR1 is MDHEN, CDR2 SYDVKM, per germline. The CDR3 sequence is 15 residues long. The CDR3 bases are TGTGCCAGCCTTTTTGCAGGGAACGGCAATCAGCCCCAGCATTTT. It specifies CASLFAGNGNQPQHF.

The V call is TRBV7-2, the J call TRBJ2-7; TRBD1 might be the D (5 bases). Looked up from germline, CDR1 is SGHTA and CDR2 is FQGNSA. The V gene lost 6 bases and the J gene lost 0 bases, with 18 bases spanning the gap. This CDR3 region has 16 residues. The CDR3 DNA reads as TGTGCCAGCAGAAAGGCAGGGTACGGCCTCTCCTACGAGCAGTACTTC. Protein: CASRKAGYGLSYEQYF.

The chain carries TRBV19 and TRBJ2-3, with 12 bases identical to TRBD2. Germline lookup yields CDR1 LNHDA and CDR2 SQIVND (reference sequence). This CDR3 region has 17 residues. With V trimmed by 7 bases and J by 0 bases, 8 bases remained unmatched. This CDR3 reads CASTPGTSGPSTDTQYF. The DNA of the CDR3 is TGTGCCAGTACCCCAGGGACTAGCGGGCCAAGCACAGATACGCAGTATTTT.

This chain joins TRBV21-1 and TRBJ1-1; the table gives TRBD1 as D, unverified against the DNA. TRBV21-1 represents a pseudogene. The CDR3 is made up of 16 amino acids. The CDR3 protein is CASSNAATQGNTEAFF. The DNA of the CDR3 is TGTGCCAGCAGCAACGCCGCCACGCAGGGGAACACTGAAGCTTTCTTT.

V usage is TRBV5-4 and J usage is TRBJ2-7; a possible D gene is TRBD2 (5 bases). The CDR3 extends over 13 amino acids. Per germline, CDR1 SGHNT and CDR2 YYREEE (reference sequence). The V gene lost 0 bases and the J gene lost 2 bases, with 6 bases spanning the gap. Written as DNA, the CDR3 is TGTGCCAGCAGCTTGGTAGCGACCTACGAGCAGTACTTC. Encoded protein: CASSLVATYEQYF. Supplemented by reference TRBV5-4 and TRBJ2-7, the full variable domain reads ETGVTQSPTHLIKTRGQQVTLRCSSQSGHNTVSWYQQALGQGPQFIFQYYREEENGRGNFPPRFSGLQFPNYSSELNVNALELDDSALYLCASSLVATYEQYFGPGTRLTVT.

The gene calls are TRBV19 and TRBJ2-6; 14 nucleotides line up with TRBD2. The CDR3 spans 19 residues. With V trimmed by 3 bases and J by 2 bases, 6 bases remained unmatched. Germline-derived CDR1 and CDR2 are LNHDA and SQIVND (reference sequence). As DNA, the CDR3 is TGTGCCAGTAGTATCCCGGGACTAGCGGGAGCGGCTGGGGCCAACGTCCTGACTTTC. Its translation is CASSIPGLAGAAGANVLTF.

The chain uses TRBV5-8 and TRBJ1-1; no reliable D call. Germline V CDR1 and CDR2: SGHTS, YDEGEE. V lost 3 bases, J lost 1 base, and 4 bases lay in between. This CDR3 spans 12 amino acids. CDR3 DNA sequence: TGTGCCAGCAGCTCGGGGAACACTGAAGCTTTCTTT. Translated: CASSSGNTEAFF.

The chain recombines TRBV12-5 with TRBJ2-1; TRBD1 matches 10 bases. This CDR3 region has 15 residues. Germline-derived CDR1 and CDR2 are LGHNT and FRNRAP. The V segment lost 7 bases and the J segment 5 bases; nucleotides outside the gene matches: 8. CDR3 protein: CASASGTGDNNEQFF. CDR3 nucleotide sequence: TGTGCTAGTGCTTCCGGGACAGGGGACAACAATGAGCAGTTCTTC.

V gene TRBV6-1 combines with J gene TRBJ2-5; D may be TRBD2 (6 bases). The germline gives CDR1 MNHNS, CDR2 SASEGT. The length of the CDR3 is 15 residues. V was cut by 6 bases and J by 4 bases, with 18 bases left in between. The CDR3 loop reads CASRTISGPGETQYF. The CDR3 DNA sequence: TGTGCCAGCAGGACAATAAGCGGGCCGGGAGAGACCCAGTACTTC.

This clone has just one count. The chain couples TRBV7-9 to TRBJ2-7, with 8 nucleotides matching TRBD1. Germline CDR1 reads SEHNR; CDR2 reads FQNEAQ (reference sequence). The CDR3 spans 14 residues. Unmatched junction bases numbered 7, after V lost 3 bases and J lost 6 bases. DNA of the CDR3: TGTGCCAGCAGCTTTGGGACAGGCCCCAGCGAGCAGTACTTC. Protein sequence: CASSFGTGPSEQYF. Filled out from reference TRBV7-9 and TRBJ2-7, the complete variable domain reads DTGVSQNPRHKITKRGQNVTFRCDPISEHNRLYWYRQTLGQGPEFLTYFQNEAQLEKSRLLSDRFSAERPKGSFSTLEIQRTEQGDSAMYLCASSFGTGPSEQYFGPGTRLTVT.

On this clone itself: Other DNA sequences from this sample encode an identical CDR3 as well. The chain uses TRBV5-1 and TRBJ2-3, with TRBD2 as a possible D gene (5 bases). The V gene's germline CDR1 is SGHRS and CDR2 YFSETQ. The V end lost 4 bases, the J end lost 0 bases, and 12 bases lay between the germline ends. CDR3 length: 15 residues. CDR3 region: CASSLVGGSTDTQYF. In DNA, the CDR3 is TGCGCCAGCAGCCTGGTTGGCGGGAGCACAGATACGCAGTATTTT. Looking up the rest from reference TRBV5-1 and TRBJ2-3 gives the full variable domain: KAGVTQTPRYLIKTRGQQVTLSCSPISGHRSVSWYQQTPGQGLQFLFEYFSETQRNKGNFPGRFSGRQFSNSRSEMNVSTLELGDSALYLCASSLVGGSTDTQYFGPGTRLTVL.

The chain carries TRBV6-1 and TRBJ1-2, with 9 positions matching TRBD1. V was clipped by 0 bases and J by 6 bases; unmatched bases: 2. Per the germline V gene, CDR1 is MNHNS and CDR2 is SASEGT. The CDR3 spans 14 residues. Here the CDR3 reads CASSEARDRDGYTF. The CDR3 bases are TGTGCCAGCAGTGAAGCACGGGACAGGGATGGCTACACCTTC.

The rearrangement joins TRBV6-1 to TRBJ2-5; the D is unclear. With 3 bases removed from V and 1 base from J, the gap between germline ends came to 9 bases. Germline V gene lookup returns CDR1 MNHNS and CDR2 SASEGT. CDR3 length: 14 residues. The CDR3 DNA is TGTGCCAGCAGTGATATACCAGGCCAAGAGACCCAGTACTTC. It codes for CASSDIPGQETQYF.

This chain joins TRBV28 and TRBJ2-7; possibly TRBD1 for D (6 bases). With 2 bases removed from V and 3 bases from J, the gap between germline ends came to 14 bases. The CDR3 runs to 15 residues. Germline V gene data show CDR1 as MDHEN and CDR2 as SYDVKM. In DNA form, the CDR3 reads TGTGCCAGCAGTTTAACCTCTACAGGGAACTACGAGCAGTACTTC. Translated, it gives CASSLTSTGNYEQYF.

The chain combines TRBV6-1 with TRBJ2-7; 9 bases line up with TRBD1. V shed 5 bases and J 12 bases; nucleotides not matched to a gene: 14. Germline lookup yields CDR1 MNHNS and CDR2 SASEGT. The CDR3 is 14 residues long. In DNA, the CDR3 is TGTGCCAGCAGTCCCCCGGGACAGGGTTCCCCGGGGTACTTC. As protein: CASSPPGQGSPGYF.

CDR3 protein: CASVSGVFTEAFF. The CDR3 DNA sequence: TGTGCCAGCGTATCGGGAGTCTTCACTGAAGCTTTCTTT. The J gene is TRBJ1-1, the V gene TRBV28; no clear D. CDR3 length: 13 amino acids. V was shortened by 8 bases and J by 4 bases, with 14 bases between the two germline ends. The germline CDR1 and CDR2 sequences are MDHEN and SYDVKM.

V is TRBV9 and J is TRBJ2-5, with D perhaps matching TRBD2 (6 bases). The J call may be in error: the DNA end matches TRBJ2-7 better. CDR1 SGDLS and CDR2 YYNGEE come from the germline V gene. CDR3 length: 15 amino acids. CDR3 in DNA: TGTGCCAGCAGCGTAGGGGGAGGCGTCTCCTACGAGCAGTACTTC. Translation: CASSVGGGVSYEQYF.

This clone came up a few times. The J gene is TRBJ2-5, the V gene TRBV7-9, with 10 positions matching TRBD2. The CDR3 is made up of 15 amino acids. Germline V lookup: CDR1 SEHNR, CDR2 FQNEAQ (reference sequence). The V gene end was trimmed by 5 bases and the J gene end by 0 bases; junction bases not matched to a gene: 3. CDR3 loop: CASSPGLADQETQYF. The CDR3 region has the DNA TGTGCCAGCAGCCCCGGACTAGCGGACCAAGAGACCCAGTACTTC.

This clone was detected only once. This chain joins TRBV27 and TRBJ1-4, with a tentative D call TRBD1 (5 bases). Germline assignment: CDR1 MNHEY and CDR2 SMNVEV (reference sequence). The CDR3 sequence is 14 residues long. V was pared by 3 bases and J by 8 bases, with 13 bases between. The CDR3 here is CASSLLGTGEKLFF. In DNA, the CDR3 is TGTGCCAGCAGTTTGCTAGGGACTGGGGAAAAACTGTTTTTT.